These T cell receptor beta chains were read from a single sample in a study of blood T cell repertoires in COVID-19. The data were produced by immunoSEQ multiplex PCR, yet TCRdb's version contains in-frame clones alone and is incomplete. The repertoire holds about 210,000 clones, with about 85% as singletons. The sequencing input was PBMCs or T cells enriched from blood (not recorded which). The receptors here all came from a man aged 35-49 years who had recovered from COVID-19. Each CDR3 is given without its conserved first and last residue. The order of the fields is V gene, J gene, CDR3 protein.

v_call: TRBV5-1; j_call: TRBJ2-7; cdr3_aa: ASSLQGGSEQY
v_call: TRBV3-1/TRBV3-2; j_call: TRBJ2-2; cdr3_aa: ASSQGLAGTGELF
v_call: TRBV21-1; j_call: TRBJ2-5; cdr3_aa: ASISGLAGDQETQY
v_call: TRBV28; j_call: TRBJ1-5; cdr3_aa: ASSYPGASNQPQH
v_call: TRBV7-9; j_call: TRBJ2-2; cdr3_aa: ASSLRGGTGELF
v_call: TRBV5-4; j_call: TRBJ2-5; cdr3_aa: ASSSNRGQRLETQY
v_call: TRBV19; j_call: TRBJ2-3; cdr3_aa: ALLASGSRADTQY
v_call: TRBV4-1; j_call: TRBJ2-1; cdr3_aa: ASSRGQSYNEQF
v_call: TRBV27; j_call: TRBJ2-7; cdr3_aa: ASSLAGDSYEQY
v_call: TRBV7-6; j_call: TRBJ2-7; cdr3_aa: ASSLNYRRGVFEQY
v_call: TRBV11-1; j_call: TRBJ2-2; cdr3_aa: ASSLANRGVTGELF
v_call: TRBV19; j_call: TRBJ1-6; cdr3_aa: ASALDRKHNSPLH
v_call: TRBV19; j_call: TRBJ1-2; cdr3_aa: ASEGHT
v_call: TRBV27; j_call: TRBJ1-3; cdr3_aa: ASRGQAGNTIY
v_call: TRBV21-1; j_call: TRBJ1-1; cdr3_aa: ASSKALGSPMNTEAF